These 15 T cell receptor beta chains came from one sample sequenced in a study of blood T cell repertoires in COVID-19. The protocol was immunoSEQ multiplex PCR, while the TCRdb copy is restricted to in-frame clones and leaves out a portion. The table includes 150,000 to 200,000 clones, over 85% detected once. Sequencing input: peripheral blood. The receptors were gathered from an older woman with COVID-19, enrolled during active disease.

The chain couples TRBV10-3 to TRBJ2-2; 10 bases are a match to TRBD1. The CDR3 contains 16 residues. CDR1 and CDR2 from the germline V gene are ENHRY and SYGVKD. Trimming removed 6 bases from V and 7 bases from J; junction bases left unmatched: 11. The CDR3 loop is CAIRGTPGQGIGELFF. In DNA form, the CDR3 reads TGTGCCATCAGGGGAACTCCGGGACAGGGGATCGGGGAGCTGTTTTTT.

This chain joins TRBV7-2 and TRBJ1-5; a weak D match, TRBD1 (5 bases). Trimming pared 3 bases from V and 11 bases from J, leaving 17 bases between. This CDR3 comprises 14 residues. The germline V gene has CDR1 SGHTA and CDR2 FQGNSA. The CDR3 loop reads CASSFGGTVGAQHF. The CDR3, as DNA: TGTGCCAGCAGCTTTGGAGGGACGGTAGGGGCCCAGCATTTT.

The chain carries TRBV5-8 and TRBJ1-1; D call uncertain. V was clipped by 3 bases and J by 4 bases, with 16 bases between them. Germline CDR1 is SGHTS and CDR2 is YDEGEE. The CDR3 contains 15 residues. DNA of the CDR3: TGTGCCAGCAGCTGGTCCGGGGAACGGGGCACTGAAGCTTTCTTT. Residues: CASSWSGERGTEAFF.

This chain connects TRBV7-8 to TRBJ1-2; 9 positions match TRBD1. V trimming: 6 bases; J trimming: 2 bases; junction bases outside the gene matches: 13. Germline-derived CDR1 and CDR2 are SGHVS and FQNEAQ. This CDR3 contains 17 residues. CDR3 sequence: CASSFRLPGQGNYGYTF. CDR3 nucleotide sequence: TGTGCCAGCAGTTTTAGGCTACCGGGACAGGGAAACTATGGCTACACCTTC. Full variable domain (missing parts from reference TRBV7-8 and TRBJ1-2): GAGVSQSPRYKVAKRGQDVALRCDPISGHVSLFWYQQALGQGPEFLTYFQNEAQLDKSGLPSDRFFAERPEGSVSTLKIQRTQQEDSAVYLCASSFRLPGQGNYGYTFGSGTRLTVV.

The chain joins TRBV19 to TRBJ1-2, with D unclear. The CDR3 runs to 13 residues. Germline V gives CDR1 LNHDA, CDR2 SQIVND (reference sequence). V lost 8 bases, J lost 0 bases, and 10 bases lay in between. CDR3 residues: CASEARPNYGYTF. In nucleotides, the CDR3 is TGTGCCAGTGAGGCGAGACCTAACTATGGCTACACCTTC.

The chain carries TRBV4-2 and TRBJ1-2; 8 bases align to TRBD1. The germline gives CDR1 LGHNA, CDR2 YNFKEQ. The CDR3 sequence is 16 residues long. The ends lost 3 bases at V and 1 base at J; junction bases unmatched: 7. CDR3 nucleotide sequence: TGTGCCAGCAGCCAGCCCCAGGGGGCTAATAACTATGGCTACACCTTC. Amino acid sequence: CASSQPQGANNYGYTF.

The chain employs TRBV6-5 and TRBJ1-2; 11 bases map to TRBD1. This CDR3 region has 13 residues. Germline CDR1 reads MNHEY; CDR2 reads SVGAGI. Germline trimming cut 8 bases from V and 9 bases from J; bases unmatched to any gene: 8. CDR3 nucleotide sequence: TGTGCCAGCTTTGGACAGGGGGCTAGTCGCTACACCTTC. Protein sequence: CASFGQGASRYTF.

The chain combines TRBV5-8 with TRBJ2-3; weak D call: TRBD1 (5 bases). This CDR3 is built from 15 residues. Germline-derived CDR1 and CDR2 are SGHTS and YDEGEE. The ends were cut back, 4 bases at V and 4 bases at J, with 16 bases in the middle. Written as DNA, the CDR3 is TGTGCCAGCAGCCTCCGACAGATTTTTGCAGATACGCAGTATTTT. Its translation: CASSLRQIFADTQYF.

This rearrangement joins TRBV9 to TRBJ2-2, with 8 nucleotides matching TRBD2. From germline, CDR1 is SGDLS and CDR2 YYNGEE. This CDR3 contains 16 residues. With 0 bases clipped from V and 3 bases from J, the junction kept 4 bases outside the gene matches. DNA of the CDR3: TGTGCCAGCAGCGTAGGAGCGGGGGACTACACCGGGGAGCTGTTTTTT. This encodes CASSVGAGDYTGELFF. The variable domain in full, with the rest retrieved from reference TRBV9 and TRBJ2-2, is DSGVTQTPKHLITATGQRVTLRCSPRSGDLSVYWYQQSLDQGLQFLIQYYNGEERAKGNILERFSAQQFPDLHSELNLSSLELGDSALYFCASSVGAGDYTGELFFGEGSRLTVL.

This clone was seen only once. The rearrangement joins TRBV4-2 to TRBJ2-5; 14 nucleotides align to TRBD2. Germline trimming cut 4 bases from V and 2 bases from J; bases unmatched to any gene: 3. The germline CDR1 and CDR2 sequences are LGHNA and YNFKEQ. The CDR3 loop spans 16 amino acids. Here the CDR3 DNA reads TGTGCCAGCAGCCGGACTAGCGGGGGGCTACAAGAGACCCAGTACTTC. It yields the protein CASSRTSGGLQETQYF.

The chain is built from TRBV5-6 and TRBJ1-3, with D hard to call. The germline gives CDR1 SGHDT, CDR2 YYEEEE. Trimming cost V 1 base and J 0 bases, with 8 bases left between them. CDR3 size: 15 residues. Here the CDR3 reads CASSLIRNSGNTIYF. CDR3 nucleotide sequence: TGTGCCAGCAGCTTGATCAGGAACTCTGGAAACACCATATATTTT.

The chain links TRBV6-6 to TRBJ1-6; TRBD1 aligns across 10 bases. Germline V gene sequence: CDR1 MNHNY, CDR2 SVGAGI (reference sequence). The CDR3 is 15 residues long. J was trimmed by 7 bases and V by 5 bases; bases with no gene match: 5. The DNA for the CDR3 is TGTGCCAGCAGTCCCCCGGGACAGGGGAATTCACCCCTCCACTTT. Its translation: CASSPPGQGNSPLHF.

CDR3 in DNA: TGTGCCAGCAGCTTAGATTTCCAGGGTAGGCTGCCCCAGCATTTT. This codes for CASSLDFQGRLPQHF. The genes are TRBV7-8 and TRBJ1-5, with D maybe TRBD1 (5 bases). The CDR3 consists of 15 residues. CDR1 SGHVS and CDR2 FQNEAQ come from the germline V gene. V gave up 1 base and J gave up 9 bases, with 16 bases separating them.

V usage is TRBV24-1 and J usage is TRBJ2-1, with TRBD1 matching 8 bases. This CDR3 spans 15 amino acids. Looked up from germline, CDR1 is KGHDR and CDR2 is SFDVKD. Losses at the gene ends were 5 bases for V and 8 bases for J; bases not matched to a gene: 10. The CDR3: CATSGGTGWRDEQFF. Written as DNA, the CDR3 is TGTGCCACCAGTGGGGGGACAGGTTGGCGGGATGAGCAGTTCTTC.

The rearrangement uses TRBV7-2 and TRBJ1-2; no reliable D call. The V end lost 1 base, the J end lost 4 bases, and 10 bases lay between the germline ends. This CDR3 comprises 14 residues. The germline V gene has CDR1 SGHTA and CDR2 FQGNSA. CDR3 in amino acids: CASSLEERVYGYTF. DNA of the CDR3: TGTGCCAGCAGCTTAGAGGAGAGGGTCTATGGCTACACCTTC.